The 27 T cell receptor beta chains given below trace back to one sample, sequenced in a study of blood T cell repertoires in COVID-19. The protocol was immunoSEQ multiplex PCR, while the TCRdb copy is restricted to in-frame clones and leaves out a portion. The sample has about 99,000 clones; about four fifths are singletons. Sequenced input: peripheral blood. These receptors all come from a man in his 70s with active or convalescent COVID-19.

The gene calls are TRBV3-1 (or the pseudogene TRBV3-2) and TRBJ1-2; 7 positions agree with TRBD1. From germline, CDR1 is LGHDT and CDR2 YNNKEL (reference sequence). J gave up 6 bases and V 0 bases, and 13 bases lay outside the gene matches. CDR3 length: 17 amino acids. CDR3 DNA sequence: TGTGCCAGCAGCCAAGACCAAGGGGGACAGCGTGGGGATGGCTACACCTTC. This codes for CASSQDQGGQRGDGYTF.

The chain is built from TRBV10-3 and TRBJ1-4; 10 bases match TRBD1. Trimming took 2 bases from V and 8 from J; bases not matched to a gene: 5. This CDR3 region has 15 residues. CDR1 ENHRY and CDR2 SYGVKD come from the germline V gene. The CDR3 DNA reads TGTGCCATCAGTGAGGGACGGGACAGGGGCGAAAAACTGTTTTTT. This encodes CAISEGRDRGEKLFF.

A single count supports this clone. The chain couples TRBV2 to TRBJ2-7, with D tentatively TRBD1 (6 bases). Trimming removed 4 bases from V and 6 bases from J, with 16 bases in between. Germline V CDR1 and CDR2: SNHLY, FYNNEI. The CDR3 runs 14 residues. The CDR3 DNA is TGTGCCAGCAGTGTCGGGACAACCGTTGGCGAGCAGTACTTC. Translating it yields CASSVGTTVGEQYF.

The chain joins TRBV7-8 to TRBJ2-3; TRBD2 aligns across 7 bases. Trimming cost V 6 bases and J 0 bases; bases outside gene matches: 18. CDR1 and CDR2 (germline): SGHVS, FQNEAQ. This CDR3 is built from 19 residues. The CDR3 reads CASREERGITVSSTDTQYF. The CDR3 DNA reads TGTGCCAGCAGGGAAGAGCGGGGCATAACGGTCTCCAGCACAGATACGCAGTATTTT.

The chain combines TRBV6-1 with TRBJ1-5, with D hard to call. Trimming shortened V by 3 bases and J by 7 bases, and 7 bases separated the two germline ends. Per the germline V gene, CDR1 is MNHNS and CDR2 is SASEGT. The length of the CDR3 is 12 residues. CDR3 sequence (DNA): TGTGCCAGCAGTGATGGAGTACAGCCCCAGCATTTT. Translation: CASSDGVQPQHF.

The chain recombines TRBV6-2 or TRBV6-3 with TRBJ1-6; tentative D call: TRBD1 (5 bases). Trimming removed 4 bases from V and 8 bases from J, with 6 bases in between. Germline V CDR1 and CDR2: MNHEY, SVGEGT. This CDR3 has 12 amino acids. The CDR3 DNA sequence: TGTGCCAGCAGTTTACAGGATTCACCCCTCCACTTT. It is translated as CASSLQDSPLHF.

V usage is TRBV5-1 and J usage is TRBJ1-6; possible D gene TRBD1, 6 bases. Germline V gene lookup returns CDR1 SGHRS and CDR2 YFSETQ. Trimming stripped 1 base from V and 4 bases from J, with 9 bases between. The CDR3 consists of 15 residues. CDR3 in DNA: TGCGCCAGCAGCTTGACCAGGGGTTATAATTCACCCCTCCACTTT. Translated: CASSLTRGYNSPLHF.

The genes are TRBV2 and TRBJ2-3; 7 positions match TRBD2. The CDR3 is 13 residues long. The J segment lost 4 bases and the V segment lost 6 bases, leaving 4 bases of the junction unmatched. Germline-derived CDR1 and CDR2 are SNHLY and FYNNEI. CDR3 coding DNA: TGTGCCAGCAGCGGGACTAATGCAGATACGCAGTATTTT. Its protein product is CASSGTNADTQYF. The variable domain in full, completed from reference TRBV2 and TRBJ2-3, reads EPEVTQTPSHQVTQMGQEVILRCVPISNHLYFYWYRQILGQKVEFLVSFYNNEISEKSEIFDDQFSVERPDGSNFTLKIRSTKLEDSAMYFCASSGTNADTQYFGPGTRLTVL.

The chain has TRBV5-1 and TRBJ2-7; possibly TRBD1 for D (7 bases). V dropped 3 bases and J dropped 1 base, with 14 bases sitting between them. Germline V gene sequence: CDR1 SGHRS, CDR2 YFSETQ. This CDR3 spans 15 amino acids. This CDR3 is CASSSGGTASYEQYF. CDR3 in DNA: TGCGCCAGCAGCTCTGGGGGGACAGCTTCCTACGAGCAGTACTTC.

This chain uses TRBV23-1 with TRBJ2-1; 10 nucleotides match TRBD1. TRBV23-1 is an open reading frame, and its role is uncertain. The CDR3 extends over 15 amino acids. The trim removed 8 bases at V and 3 bases at J, leaving 7 bases unmatched. The CDR3: CASPTDRGDYNEQFF. Written as DNA, the CDR3 is TGCGCCAGCCCTACGGACAGGGGGGACTACAATGAGCAGTTCTTC.

This chain uses TRBV19 with TRBJ1-4, with 7 bases identical to TRBD1. The CDR3 runs to 15 residues. Looked up from germline, CDR1 is LNHDA and CDR2 is SQIVND (reference sequence). V trimming: 3 bases; J trimming: 5 bases; junction bases outside the gene matches: 6. The CDR3 bases are TGTGCCAGTAGTATCTCAGGGGGGCTGAATGAAAAACTGTTTTTT. It translates to CASSISGGLNEKLFF.

The gene calls are TRBV29-1 and TRBJ1-2; 8 bases line up with TRBD1. Looked up from germline, CDR1 is SQVTM and CDR2 is ANQGSEA. The V segment lost 5 bases and the J segment 2 bases; nucleotides outside the gene matches: 4. The CDR3 is made up of 13 amino acids. The CDR3 coding sequence is TGCAGCGTTATCGACAGGGGAAACTATGGCTACACCTTC. The encoded protein is CSVIDRGNYGYTF.

This clone was seen once. The chain uses TRBV27 and TRBJ2-4; TRBD2 is a possible D gene (8 bases). The CDR3 is made up of 15 amino acids. Trimming shortened V by 2 bases and J by 7 bases, and 15 bases separated the two germline ends. CDR1 MNHEY and CDR2 SMNVEV come from the germline V gene (reference sequence). CDR3 in DNA: TGTGCCAGCAGTTTAAAGGGGGCGGGGGGTAACATTCAGTACTTC. Protein product: CASSLKGAGGNIQYF.

This chain connects TRBV5-1 to TRBJ1-5, with TRBD1 matching 7 bases. CDR1 and CDR2 from the germline V gene are SGHRS and YFSETQ. The CDR3 spans 15 residues. J lost 0 bases, V lost 7 bases, and 7 bases had no gene match. CDR3: CASQPGTDSNQPQHF. The CDR3 DNA reads TGCGCCAGCCAACCCGGGACAGATAGCAATCAGCCCCAGCATTTT.

Note on this clone: The germline gene is not matched at one end of the junction; a read error may be the cause. The rearrangement uses TRBV7-7 and TRBJ2-5; D is possibly TRBD2 (6 bases). The germline gives CDR1 SSHAT, CDR2 FNYEAQ (reference sequence). CDR3 length: 15 residues. In nucleotides, the CDR3 is TGTGCTAGCAGCTTCAATTCCGGGACTCCAGAGACCCAGTACTTC. Translation gives CASSFNSGTPETQYF.

The V gene is TRBV4-2, the J gene TRBJ2-5; 11 bases are shared with TRBD2. The CDR3 contains 17 residues. The V gene end was trimmed by 3 bases and the J gene end by 4 bases; junction bases not matched to a gene: 10. Germline V gene data show CDR1 as LGHNA and CDR2 as YNFKEQ. For the CDR3, the DNA is TGTGCCAGCAGCCATGTAGCGGGGGGGCCAGAAGGAGAGACCCAGTACTTC. Its translation is CASSHVAGGPEGETQYF.

The CDR3 sequence: CATEATRNTEAFF. CDR3 in DNA: TGTGCCACCGAGGCAACTCGGAACACTGAAGCTTTCTTT. The rearrangement joins TRBV10-3 to TRBJ1-1; unclear D gene. The germline CDR1 and CDR2 sequences are ENHRY and SYGVKD. The CDR3 runs to 13 residues. The germline V and J ends were trimmed by 10 bases and 1 base, with 13 bases remaining between them.

V usage is TRBV7-9 and J usage is TRBJ2-3; a possible D gene is TRBD1 (5 bases). CDR1 is SEHNR, CDR2 FQNEAQ, per germline (reference sequence). V was shortened by 0 bases and J by 8 bases, with 12 bases between the two germline ends. This CDR3 contains 14 residues. The CDR3 reads CASSLAGALGTQYF. The DNA for the CDR3 is TGTGCCAGCAGCTTAGCAGGGGCGCTTGGTACGCAGTATTTT.

This clone is deemed medium-sized. The chain carries TRBV9 and TRBJ1-3, with 7 bases matching TRBD1. The germline V gene encodes CDR1 SGDLS and CDR2 YYNGEE. This CDR3 spans 16 amino acids. V was clipped by 2 bases and J by 0 bases; unmatched bases: 5. CDR3 sequence: CASSVGTVISGNTIYF. The CDR3 nucleotides read TGTGCCAGCAGCGTCGGGACAGTAATCTCTGGAAACACCATATATTTT.

The rearrangement joins TRBV6-5 to TRBJ1-2; 7 bases match TRBD1. There are 11 residues in the CDR3. After removal of 5 bases from V and 10 bases from J, the junction contained 4 bases not matched to a gene. Looked up from germline, CDR1 is MNHEY and CDR2 is SVGAGI. CDR3 in amino acids: CASSRQGVYTF. The CDR3 DNA reads TGTGCCAGCAGTCGACAGGGAGTCTACACCTTC.

The V gene is TRBV28, the J gene TRBJ2-1; 7 bases agree with TRBD1. In germline, CDR1 is MDHEN, CDR2 SYDVKM. The CDR3 is 14 residues long. V was clipped by 8 bases and J by 3 bases; unmatched bases: 7. Written as DNA, the CDR3 is TGTGCCAGCGAGCCGACAGGGCACTACAATGAGCAGTTCTTC. Residues: CASEPTGHYNEQFF.

The chain has TRBV7-9 and TRBJ2-1, with TRBD2 identical over 9 bases. After removal of 3 bases from V and 4 bases from J, the junction contained 4 bases not matched to a gene. In germline, CDR1 is SEHNR, CDR2 FQNEAQ (reference sequence). The CDR3 is made up of 15 amino acids. The CDR3 loop is CASSFGGGGYNEQFF. CDR3 in DNA: TGTGCCAGCAGCTTTGGCGGGGGGGGTTACAATGAGCAGTTCTTC.

The gene calls are TRBV7-2 and TRBJ1-5, with 7 positions matching TRBD1. V lost 5 bases, J lost 0 bases, and 10 bases stayed unmatched. The CDR3 totals 17 residues. Germline CDR1 is SGHTA and CDR2 is FQGNSA. Here the CDR3 reads CASSITGTAYSNQPQHF. CDR3 DNA sequence: TGTGCCAGCAGCATTACCGGGACAGCGTATAGCAATCAGCCCCAGCATTTT.

The chain carries TRBV28 and TRBJ2-1, with a weak D call TRBD2 (7 bases). V lost 7 bases and J lost 4, with 11 bases in between. Per the germline V gene, CDR1 is MDHEN and CDR2 is SYDVKM. The CDR3 is 13 residues long. CDR3 bases: TGTGCCAGCAACCGGGGGGCGTACAATGAGCAGTTCTTC. Its translation is CASNRGAYNEQFF.

The chain joins TRBV5-1 to TRBJ2-5; D gene ambiguous. This CDR3 contains 13 residues. The germline V and J ends were trimmed by 2 bases and 1 base, with 6 bases remaining between them. Germline loops: CDR1 SGHRS, CDR2 YFSETQ. The CDR3 sequence is CASSFPGQETQYF. The CDR3 nucleotides are TGCGCCAGCAGCTTCCCAGGCCAAGAGACCCAGTACTTC.

This clone is a singleton in its sample. The rearrangement links TRBV5-1 to TRBJ1-1, with no clear D. Trimming stripped 9 bases from V and 6 bases from J, with 12 bases between. Germline loops: CDR1 SGHRS, CDR2 YFSETQ. This CDR3 region has 11 residues. The CDR3 loop reads CAIPEDPEAFF. CDR3 bases: TGCGCCATCCCCGAGGATCCTGAAGCTTTCTTT.

This chain connects TRBV15 to TRBJ2-1, with a possible D match to TRBD2 (5 bases). This CDR3 contains 16 residues. The germline V and J ends were trimmed by 3 bases and 7 bases, with 19 bases remaining between them. Germline CDR1 and CDR2: LNHNV and YYDKDF (reference sequence). CDR3 bases: TGTGCCACCAGCAGGCCGGCCCGGGGTAGCCAGAATGAGCAGTTCTTC. Amino acid sequence: CATSRPARGSQNEQFF.